The 15 T cell receptor beta chains below were found in one sample sequenced in a study of blood T cell repertoires in COVID-19. Profiled with immunoSEQ multiplex PCR; TCRdb holds only in-frame clones, not every one. Of about 280,000 clones in the sample, roughly 90% were seen once. Material for sequencing was peripheral blood. The receptors here all came from a man aged 50 to 59 with acute or convalescent COVID-19.

The chain employs TRBV7-9 and TRBJ1-1, with 10 bases lining up with TRBD1. V shed 5 bases and J 11 bases; nucleotides not matched to a gene: 8. Germline loops: CDR1 SEHNR, CDR2 FQNEAQ (reference sequence). The length of the CDR3 is 13 residues. The DNA of the CDR3 is TGTGCCAGCAGCCATCCGGACAGGGGGGTTGCTTTCTTT. Protein sequence: CASSHPDRGVAFF.

The DNA of the CDR3 is TGCAGCGTTGCGGGGGGGCGAATCAATGAGCAGTTCTTC. It codes for CSVAGGRINEQFF. This chain uses TRBV29-1 with TRBJ2-1; 8 positions match TRBD2. There are 13 residues in the CDR3. The ends lost 4 bases at V and 6 bases at J; junction bases unmatched: 5. Germline V gene sequence: CDR1 SQVTM, CDR2 ANQGSEA.

The V gene is TRBV7-3, the J gene TRBJ2-7; possible D gene TRBD2, 6 bases. Germline CDR1 and CDR2: SGHTA and FQGTGA. V gave up 5 bases and J gave up 0 bases, with 17 bases separating them. This CDR3 has 16 residues. In nucleotides, the CDR3 is TGTGCCAGCAGCCTAAGGGCGCGGGGAAGCTCCTACGAGCAGTACTTC. Translation gives CASSLRARGSSYEQYF. Combining the CDR3 with reference TRBV7-3 and TRBJ2-7 gives the whole variable domain GAGVSQTPSNKVTEKGKYVELRCDPISGHTALYWYRQSLGQGPEFLIYFQGTGAADDSGLPNDRFFAVRPEGSVSTLKIQRTERGDSAVYLCASSLRARGSSYEQYFGPGTRLTVT.

V gene TRBV12-5 combines with J gene TRBJ2-5; 8 positions agree with TRBD1. The length of the CDR3 is 14 residues. V was pared by 5 bases and J by 2 bases, with 4 bases of the junction left unmatched. From germline, CDR1 is LGHNT and CDR2 FRNRAP. This CDR3 is CASGPGTGQETQYF. The CDR3 nucleotides are TGTGCTAGTGGTCCCGGGACAGGTCAAGAGACCCAGTACTTC. Variable domain in full (rest from reference TRBV12-5 and TRBJ2-5): DARVTQTPRHKVTEMGQEVTMRCQPILGHNTVFWYRQTMMQGLELLAYFRNRAPLDDSGMPKDRFSAEMPDATLATLKIQPSEPRDSAVYFCASGPGTGQETQYFGPGTRLLVL.

This clone occurred a few times. V and J are TRBV9 and TRBJ2-7; 9 bases map to TRBD1. The trim removed 3 bases at V and 5 bases at J, leaving 9 bases unmatched. The CDR3 extends over 15 amino acids. Germline loops: CDR1 SGDLS, CDR2 YYNGEE. In DNA, the CDR3 is TGTGCCAGCAGCGCATCCACGGACAGGGGTCACGAGCAGTACTTC. This encodes CASSASTDRGHEQYF.

The V call is TRBV2, the J call TRBJ2-3, with no clear D. The germline V gene encodes CDR1 SNHLY and CDR2 FYNNEI. The CDR3 runs 11 residues. Trimming stripped 5 bases from V and 5 bases from J, with 5 bases between. The CDR3, as DNA: TGTGCCAGCAGTACTTTAGATACGCAGTATTTT. As protein: CASSTLDTQYF. Filled out from reference TRBV2 and TRBJ2-3, the complete variable domain reads EPEVTQTPSHQVTQMGQEVILRCVPISNHLYFYWYRQILGQKVEFLVSFYNNEISEKSEIFDDQFSVERPDGSNFTLKIRSTKLEDSAMYFCASSTLDTQYFGPGTRLTVL.

The chain combines TRBV2 with TRBJ1-1; perhaps TRBD1 as D (5 bases). CDR1 is SNHLY and CDR2 is FYNNEI in the germline V gene. Between the trimmed V and J ends, which lost 8 bases and 5 bases, there was a span of 12 bases. The CDR3 sequence is 12 residues long. CDR3 coding DNA: TGTGCCAGCTCAATCCGGGGGACTGAAGCTTTCTTT. Protein product: CASSIRGTEAFF.

This sequence joins TRBV7-2 and TRBJ1-2, with D possibly TRBD1 on 5 matching bases. The germline V gene has CDR1 SGHTA and CDR2 FQGNSA. The CDR3 runs to 13 residues. V was shortened by 2 bases and J by 5 bases, with 9 bases between the two germline ends. CDR3 nucleotide sequence: TGTGCCAGCAGCTTAACCAGGGCTTATGGCTACACCTTC. Translated, it gives CASSLTRAYGYTF.

The gene calls are TRBV10-3 and TRBJ1-1; D gene unclear. The germline V and J ends were trimmed by 10 bases and 0 bases, with 15 bases remaining between them. Germline-derived CDR1 and CDR2 are ENHRY and SYGVKD. The CDR3 has 14 amino acids. CDR3 DNA: TGTGCCACCTGGGAGGGCATTATGAACACTGAAGCTTTCTTT. Its translation: CATWEGIMNTEAFF.

The CDR3 here is CASSEWGPSYEQYF. The CDR3, as DNA: TGTGCCAGCAGTGAATGGGGCCCGAGCTACGAGCAGTACTTC. The V call is TRBV25-1, the J call TRBJ2-7, with D possibly TRBD1 on 5 matching bases. Germline V lookup: CDR1 MGHDK, CDR2 SYGVNS. V was clipped by 1 base and J by 3 bases, with 10 bases between them. The CDR3 loop spans 14 amino acids.

The rearrangement joins TRBV7-2 to TRBJ2-7; a weak D match, TRBD2 (6 bases). The CDR3 length is 14 residues. V was shortened by 1 base and J by 3 bases, with 10 bases between the two germline ends. CDR1 is SGHTA and CDR2 is FQGNSA in the germline V gene. The CDR3 sequence: CASSLVLGGYEQYF. The CDR3 coding sequence is TGTGCCAGCAGCTTAGTACTGGGGGGCTACGAGCAGTACTTC.

The count of this clone is one. The chain recombines TRBV5-6 with TRBJ1-4, with 9 bases matching TRBD1. Germline V gene lookup returns CDR1 SGHDT and CDR2 YYEEEE. The CDR3 consists of 14 residues. V lost 0 bases, J lost 7 bases, and 1 base stayed unmatched. The chain's CDR3 is CASSLDRGREKLFF. The CDR3, as DNA: TGTGCCAGCAGCTTGGACAGGGGGCGTGAAAAACTGTTTTTT. Full variable domain (missing parts from reference TRBV5-6 and TRBJ1-4): DAGVTQSPTHLIKTRGQQVTLRCSPKSGHDTVSWYQQALGQGPQFIFQYYEEEERQRGNFPDRFSGHQFPNYSSELNVNALLLGDSALYLCASSLDRGREKLFFGSGTQLSVL.

The chain employs TRBV9 and TRBJ1-2, with D unclear. Germline values: CDR1 SGDLS, CDR2 YYNGEE. Trimming shortened V by 0 bases and J by 4 bases, and 7 bases separated the two germline ends. CDR3 size: 13 residues. CDR3 in DNA: TGTGCCAGCAGCGTAGGAGGGAGCTATGGCTACACCTTC. This gives the protein CASSVGGSYGYTF.

This clone was detected ten times or more. The chain combines TRBV27 with TRBJ2-1, with D maybe TRBD1 (6 bases). Germline CDR1 is MNHEY and CDR2 is SMNVEV (reference sequence). V shed 5 bases and J shed 8 bases, with 16 bases lying between them. The CDR3 loop spans 14 amino acids. The CDR3 spells CASSPRDTLDEQFF. DNA of the CDR3: TGTGCCAGCAGTCCAAGGGACACTTTGGATGAGCAGTTCTTC.

The count of this clone is one. The rearrangement uses TRBV6-1 and TRBJ2-7, with D perhaps matching TRBD1 (5 bases). Germline lookup yields CDR1 MNHNS and CDR2 SASEGT. The V end lost 3 bases, the J end lost 4 bases, and 7 bases lay between the germline ends. The CDR3 length is 12 residues. The CDR3 here is CASSDQGYEQYF. The CDR3, as DNA: TGTGCCAGCAGTGACCAGGGATACGAGCAGTACTTC.